The 18 T cell receptor beta chains presented below share a single source sample, sequenced in a study of T cell repertoires in cytomegalovirus infection. Via MiXCR, TCRdb re-called the reads, giving one row per CDR3 protein. The sample yields roughly 730,000 distinct CDR3 sequences, roughly 36% seen once. Their target antigens are unknown. The source was cultured PBMCs, collected from culture after CMV antigen stimulation. All receptors come from a human donor in good health (CMV status not recorded). Some clones in this sample may be carry-over from other donors' samples.

The rearrangement uses TRBV19 and TRBJ1-1, with a weak D call TRBD1 (5 bases). Per germline, CDR1 LNHDA and CDR2 SQIVND (reference sequence). This CDR3 region has 15 residues. Trimming shortened V by 5 bases and J by 11 bases, and 24 bases separated the two germline ends. CDR3 DNA: TGTGCCAGTAGTCGCCATCCTGGGGACGGACTGCGGGCTTTCTTT. This translates into CASSRHPGDGLRAFF.

The chain has TRBV6-2 or TRBV6-3 and TRBJ1-5; 7 bases are a match to TRBD1. V lost 4 bases, J lost 6 bases, and 9 bases stayed unmatched. CDR1 MNHEY and CDR2 SVGEGT come from the germline V gene. The CDR3 runs 15 residues. CDR3 sequence reads: CASSSRGRVGQPQHF. The CDR3 DNA reads TGTGCCAGCAGTTCAAGGGGGCGGGTCGGTCAGCCCCAGCATTTT.

J is TRBJ2-1 and V is TRBV6-2 or TRBV6-3; perhaps TRBD2 as D (7 bases). CDR3 size: 14 residues. The germline V gene has CDR1 MNHEY and CDR2 SVGEGT. Deletions cut 5 bases from V and 8 bases from J, with 16 bases between. In DNA form, the CDR3 reads TGTGCCAGCAGTCAAAGAAGGGGGGGCGATGAGCAGTTCTTC. It specifies CASSQRRGGDEQFF.

This chain connects TRBV12-3 or TRBV12-4 to TRBJ2-1; 7 bases line up with TRBD2. With V trimmed by 6 bases and J by 7 bases, 15 bases remained unmatched. This CDR3 has 16 residues. The CDR3 here is CASSPPPGLSNNEQFF. CDR3 in DNA: TGTGCCAGCAGCCCCCCCCCGGGACTAAGTAATAATGAGCAGTTCTTC.

The chain uses TRBV28 and TRBJ1-6; D unresolved. Trimming removed 4 bases from V and 9 bases from J, with 4 bases in between. The CDR3 is 11 residues long. Germline CDR1 reads MDHEN; CDR2 reads SYDVKM. The chain's CDR3 is CASSSLSPLHF. The CDR3 DNA reads as TGTGCCAGCAGTTCCCTTTCACCCCTCCACTTT.

This chain connects TRBV7-9 to TRBJ2-5, with TRBD1 as a possible D gene (6 bases). Germline V gives CDR1 SEHNR, CDR2 FQNEAQ (reference sequence). The V end lost 5 bases, the J end lost 2 bases, and 15 bases lay between the germline ends. The CDR3 length is 15 residues. The CDR3 bases are TGTGCCAGCAGCCTTACCGGGACAAATCAAGAGACCCAGTACTTC. It encodes CASSLTGTNQETQYF.

This clonotype was seen a few times. The chain couples TRBV5-1 to TRBJ1-2; no clear D gene. CDR1 is SGHRS, CDR2 YFSETQ, per germline. This CDR3 region has 15 residues. Trimming shortened V by 0 bases and J by 2 bases, and 11 bases separated the two germline ends. The CDR3 nucleotides are TGCGCCAGCAGCTTGGCCGCTTCGGCCAACTATGGCTACACCTTC. It specifies CASSLAASANYGYTF.

This clonotype has only a few counts. The genes are TRBV7-8 and TRBJ1-1; tentatively, D is TRBD1 (6 bases). Per germline, CDR1 SGHVS and CDR2 FQNEAQ. This CDR3 has 14 amino acids. V was cut by 1 base and J by 5 bases, with 11 bases left in between. CDR3 in DNA: TGTGCCAGCAGCTTAGATTGGAGGGGGACTGAAGCTTTCTTT. Translating it yields CASSLDWRGTEAFF.

The sample holds one count of this clonotype. This chain connects TRBV12-5 to TRBJ1-1, with D perhaps matching TRBD1 (6 bases). The CDR3 contains 13 residues. Germline V CDR1 and CDR2: LGHNT, FRNRAP. The V and J ends lost 6 bases and 8 bases respectively, with 16 bases between them. CDR3 loop: CASGNPGTSEAFF. DNA for the CDR3: TGTGCTAGTGGGAATCCCGGGACATCCGAAGCTTTCTTT.

The genes are TRBV6-1 and TRBJ2-7; D is perhaps TRBD2 (6 bases). The CDR3 is 14 residues long. V lost 7 bases and J 4 bases, leaving 17 bases between the germline ends. CDR1 and CDR2 from the germline V gene are MNHNS and SASEGT. DNA for the CDR3: TGTGCCAGCAACCGGGGATGGGGGGAGTACGAGCAGTACTTC. It encodes CASNRGWGEYEQYF.

The chain links TRBV4-2 to TRBJ2-5; TRBD1 is a possible D gene (6 bases). The CDR3 runs 14 residues. Germline V gene data show CDR1 as LGHNA and CDR2 as YNFKEQ. V was pared by 4 bases and J by 5 bases, with 14 bases between. The DNA for the CDR3 is TGTGCCAGCAGCCCTCCCAGGGGTACGGAGACCCAGTACTTC. Translated, it gives CASSPPRGTETQYF.

The chain couples TRBV5-1 to TRBJ2-7; 7 bases match TRBD2. Germline V lookup: CDR1 SGHRS, CDR2 YFSETQ. V lost 4 bases, J lost 1 base, and 11 bases stayed unmatched. This CDR3 spans 16 amino acids. CDR3: CASSPTTGTTSYEQYF. The CDR3 DNA reads TGCGCCAGCAGCCCCACTACCGGGACTACTTCCTACGAGCAGTACTTC. The full variable domain, in which reference TRBV5-1 and TRBJ2-7 provide the parts outside the CDR3, is KAGVTQTPRYLIKTRGQQVTLSCSPISGHRSVSWYQQTPGQGLQFLFEYFSETQRNKGNFPGRFSGRQFSNSRSEMNVSTLELGDSALYLCASSPTTGTTSYEQYFGPGTRLTVT.

V is TRBV7-2 and J is TRBJ2-5; 13 nucleotides line up with TRBD2. Trimming took 5 bases from V and 5 from J; bases not matched to a gene: 11. This CDR3 comprises 17 residues. Germline values: CDR1 SGHTA, CDR2 FQGNSA. The CDR3 here is CASSPRTSGGGVETQYF. The CDR3 DNA reads TGTGCCAGCAGCCCCCGAACTAGCGGGGGGGGGGTGGAGACCCAGTACTTC.

This clonotype showed up just a few times. This CDR3 is CASSLVLAGDGGNEQFF. CDR3 coding DNA: TGTGCCAGCAGCTTAGTACTAGCGGGAGATGGGGGCAATGAGCAGTTCTTC. The J gene is TRBJ2-1, the V gene TRBV7-8; 11 bases are a match to TRBD2. Germline V CDR1 and CDR2: SGHVS, FQNEAQ. V was pared by 1 base and J by 6 bases, with 8 bases of the junction left unmatched. This CDR3 comprises 17 residues.

This clonotype was picked up many times. The J gene is TRBJ2-7, the V gene TRBV28; D may be TRBD2 (7 bases). CDR3 length equals 15 residues. CDR1 is MDHEN and CDR2 is SYDVKM in the germline V gene. The V end was cut by 6 bases, the J end by 5 bases, with 20 bases between. For the CDR3, the DNA is TGTGCCAGCAGCCCACGGTTGGGGGCGGGGGACGAGCAGTACGTC. Its protein product is CASSPRLGAGDEQYV.

This clonotype was counted between two and nine times. The chain employs TRBV6-1 and TRBJ1-1; weak D call: TRBD1 (5 bases). The CDR3 is made up of 14 amino acids. CDR1 MNHNS and CDR2 SASEGT come from the germline V gene. The V and J ends lost 5 bases and 7 bases respectively, with 17 bases between them. CDR3 sequence reads: CASSLGLGYNEAFF. In DNA form, the CDR3 reads TGTGCCAGCAGTTTGGGGCTGGGATACAATGAAGCTTTCTTT.

The J gene is TRBJ2-3, the V gene TRBV5-4; D may be TRBD1 or TRBD2 (5 bases each). V was trimmed by 3 bases and J by 0 bases, leaving 11 bases between them. This CDR3 has 15 residues. The germline gives CDR1 SGHNT, CDR2 YYREEE (reference sequence). CDR3 amino acids: CASSSRDQSTDTQYF. In DNA form, the CDR3 reads TGTGCCAGCAGCTCCCGGGACCAAAGCACAGATACGCAGTATTTT.

This clonotype was recorded at least ten times. This sequence joins TRBV6-1 and TRBJ1-1, with D perhaps TRBD1 (5 bases). There are 13 residues in the CDR3. The V and J ends lost 6 bases and 2 bases respectively, with 10 bases between them. Germline lookup yields CDR1 MNHNS and CDR2 SASEGT. This CDR3 is CASSETVNTEAFF. The CDR3 DNA reads as TGTGCCAGCAGCGAGACAGTTAACACTGAAGCTTTCTTT.